This T cell receptor (beta chain) stems from a study of cytomegalovirus exposure and HLA in healthy donors. Comments on this clone: The antigen remains undetermined.

The PCR used 60 Vbeta and 13 Jbeta primers. In the authors' workflow: Approximately 78 million unique TCR beta chains, approximately 11 million of them shared, were counted by a later analysis. Assay used: immunoSEQ multiplex PCR; TCRdb lists only in-frame clones, some missing. Clone size and the V and J calls come from that table; the DNA yielded D and trimming. The data contain about 150,000 clones, roughly 60% of them singletons. The ends were cut back, 1 base at V and 8 bases at J, with 11 bases in the middle. The CDR3 is 13 residues long. Looked up from germline, CDR1 is SNHLY and CDR2 is FYNNEI. Whole-study results and caveats: The authors later found TCR association rates varying by HLA locus, with DRB1 most and HLA-C fewest. Sequencing artifact likely explains a cluster of highly shared sequence variants. Per a prior analysis, the majority of TCR beta V segments were productive roughly 87% or roughly 30% of the time.

The receptor comes from a woman aged 40 to 50 in good health and CMV-seronegative. This chain connects TRBV2 to TRBJ1-2; the D is unclear. The sequenced sample consisted of PBMCs. The CDR3 loop is CASSEVGSGGYTF. The DNA for the CDR3 is TGTGCCAGCAGTGAAGTGGGGTCGGGAGGCTACACCTTC.